This is a list of T cell receptor beta chains from one sample in a study of T cell repertoires and HLA-DP antigens. Sequencing used immunoSEQ multiplex PCR; TCRdb keeps in-frame clones, though not all of them. The repertoire holds 90,000 to 130,000 clones, around 93% seen once, with 0.25% to 0.3% in the top ten. Their target antigens are unknown. Source material: CD4+ T cells from PBMCs. These receptors originate from a woman between 18 and 30 years old in good health and CMV-seronegative. Both conserved end residues are trimmed from each CDR3.

TRBV11-1	TRBJ2-7	ASSSSARVGEQY
TRBV5-1	TRBJ1-2	ASSSGGDYGYT
TRBV25-1	TRBJ1-5	ASKVCQGPPPSNQPQH
TRBV7-3	TRBJ2-2	ASSFKLQGRGGELF
TRBV2	TRBJ2-7	ASSLLAIEQY
TRBV7-9	TRBJ2-2	ASIRPTGELF
TRBV9	TRBJ1-3	ASSKQGTTGNTIY
TRBV7-8	TRBJ2-4	ASSAGDRNIQY
TRBV10-3	TRBJ2-7	AIRPASGRADFAYEQY
TRBV27	TRBJ1-5	ASSRDRVLGNQPQH
TRBV28	TRBJ2-5	ASSSRAEGRAQY
TRBV4-2	TRBJ2-3	ASSQPPPGLAGETDTQY
TRBV6-5	TRBJ2-1	ASSYGLAGAVYEQF
TRBV28	TRBJ2-7	ASQTGTPMESYEQY
TRBV28	TRBJ2-3	ASSLQGAGSDTQY
TRBV2	TRBJ1-1	ASSDQRQNTEAF
TRBV27	TRBJ2-7	ASREMRRNYEQY
TRBV5-8	TRBJ1-3	ASSIGTVSSGNTIY
TRBV19	TRBJ1-2	ASRVGGTYGYT
TRBV19	TRBJ1-3	ASSTDGNSGNTIY
TRBV7-9	TRBJ1-2	ASSRTVNYGYT
TRBV7-9	TRBJ1-1	ASGLSGLGTEAF
TRBV7-9	TRBJ2-2	ASNQASGITGELF
TRBV29-1	TRBJ2-3	SVVRLADSTDTQY
TRBV9	TRBJ2-1	ASGRDISYNEQF
TRBV2	TRBJ1-6	ASNRDAWNSPLH
TRBV20-1	TRBJ2-5	SVSDRETQY
TRBV9	TRBJ2-1	ASSVVGTSGSYNEQF
TRBV18	TRBJ1-3	ASSPTGLLSTIY
TRBV28	TRBJ2-1	ASSLGDPGVNEQF
TRBV9	TRBJ1-4	ASRFPDTGTGENGGEKLF
TRBV7-3	TRBJ2-1	ASSSDPGGNEQF
TRBV6-1	TRBJ1-2	ASSGPTIGEQGRYYGYT
TRBV21-1	TRBJ2-2	ASLRKEGDTGELF
TRBV5-4	TRBJ1-2	ASSLGPDPRTYGYT
TRBV5-1	TRBJ1-2	ASSRGQGNLENYGYT
TRBV5-1	TRBJ2-2	TSSLDLGPGTGELF
TRBV6-1	TRBJ1-6	ASKTNRGDSSPLH
TRBV2	TRBJ1-1	ASSDLTGTNTEAF
TRBV11-2	TRBJ2-5	ASSPMIAVQETQY
TRBV7-8	TRBJ1-1	ASSSRQGEGNTEAF
TRBV10-1	TRBJ2-1	ASSVGTSGRSVNEQF
TRBV6-5	TRBJ1-2	ASSPRTGAVYGYT
TRBV19	TRBJ2-3	ASRGGGASTQY
TRBV12-5	TRBJ2-1	ASLRTGNEQF
TRBV4-3	TRBJ2-3	ASSQVGGADTQY
TRBV4-3	TRBJ2-3	ASSHSTRTDTQY
TRBV5-6	TRBJ1-5	ASSFGSGQPQH
TRBV18	TRBJ2-5	ASSPPGQQETQY
TRBV5-1	TRBJ2-3	ASSTRDRGPDTQY
TRBV18	TRBJ1-4	ASVGTEGEKLF
TRBV4-2	TRBJ1-2	ASSQEVGANYGYT
TRBV6-4	TRBJ1-2	ASSVNIGGANYGYT
TRBV7-3	TRBJ2-1	ASSLISGNEQF